The 22 T cell receptor beta chains in this list originate from one sample, sequenced in a study of shared clonotypes between healthy human individuals (dated by TCRdb to the early 2020s). Library preparation was by the immunoSEQ multiplex PCR assay. Imported from immuneACCESS, the table was reduced by TCRdb to in-frame sequences with V and J called. These copies leave out some clones; in studies compared against another copy, an unresolved V gene accounts for under half, and the cause of the remainder is not known. The sample profile shows 110,000 or so clones; about 62% of them were found once. The ten biggest clones cover just under 25% of the sample. What was sequenced was memory CD8+ T cells sorted from blood. Taken with the paper, the label for cell subset or site translates to: CD45RO+ cells pooled with CCR7-negative TemRA cells. The receptor set was obtained from a woman aged 25-40 years in good health.

The chain carries TRBV18 and TRBJ2-3; possibly TRBD1 for D (6 bases). The CDR3 consists of 13 residues. The V and J ends lost 3 bases and 9 bases respectively, with 13 bases between them. Germline CDR1 reads KGHSH; CDR2 reads LQKENI. The CDR3 DNA reads TGTGCCAGCTCACCTACAGGGTGGTTAACGCAGTATTTT. Translated, it gives CASSPTGWLTQYF.

The chain employs TRBV28 and TRBJ2-3, with D maybe TRBD2 (5 bases). The CDR3 has 15 residues. V lost 6 bases and J 0 bases, leaving 13 bases between the germline ends. Germline-derived CDR1 and CDR2 are MDHEN and SYDVKM. The CDR3 region is CASSLTRYSTDTQYF. The CDR3, as DNA: TGTGCCAGCAGCCTTACTAGGTATAGCACAGATACGCAGTATTTT. The whole variable domain, filled in from reference TRBV28 and TRBJ2-3, reads DVKVTQSSRYLVKRTGEKVFLECVQDMDHENMFWYRQDPGLGLRLIYFSYDVKMKEKGDIPEGYSVSREKKERFSLILESASTNQTSMYLCASSLTRYSTDTQYFGPGTRLTVL.

Comment on this clone: This sequence may be a read error, since a much larger clone differs from it by one base. This sample includes further DNA sequences coding for the same CDR3. The chain is built from TRBV9 and TRBJ2-2; D remains ambiguous. CDR3 length: 13 residues. Per the germline V gene, CDR1 is SGDLS and CDR2 is YYNGEE. The ends were cut back, 0 bases at V and 4 bases at J, with 4 bases in the middle. CDR3 in DNA: TGTGCCAGCAGCGTAGGAGGCACCGGGGAGCTGTTTTTT. The encoded protein is CASSVGGTGELFF.

This clone has ten or more counts. Here the CDR3 reads CSTGGVPNEQFF. CDR3 nucleotide sequence: TGCAGCACAGGGGGCGTCCCCAATGAGCAGTTCTTC. This chain uses TRBV29-1 with TRBJ2-1, with TRBD1 matching over 9 bases. The CDR3 has 12 amino acids. Germline V gene data show CDR1 as SQVTM and CDR2 as ANQGSEA. The J segment lost 6 bases and the V segment lost 8 bases, leaving 5 bases of the junction unmatched.

This clone was found once. The chain uses TRBV4-1 and TRBJ2-1; D is possibly TRBD2 (6 bases). This CDR3 has 14 residues. V was shortened by 3 bases and J by 8 bases, with 14 bases between the two germline ends. Germline V gene sequence: CDR1 MGHRA, CDR2 YSYEKL. The CDR3: CASSQGLRGDEQFF. The CDR3 DNA is TGCGCCAGCAGCCAGGGACTCCGTGGGGATGAGCAGTTCTTC.

The rearrangement links TRBV14 to TRBJ2-3, with 9 bases aligning to TRBD2. V lost 1 base and J lost 4; bases outside the gene matches: 6. The CDR3 runs 16 residues. Germline V gene lookup returns CDR1 SGHDN and CDR2 FVKESK. Here the CDR3 reads CASSQVPSGIPDTQYF. CDR3 bases: TGTGCCAGCAGCCAAGTCCCTAGCGGGATCCCAGATACGCAGTATTTT.

This rearrangement joins TRBV28 to TRBJ2-3; D gene ambiguous. The V gene's germline CDR1 is MDHEN and CDR2 SYDVKM. CDR3 length: 15 amino acids. Trimming cost V 4 bases and J 3 bases, with 14 bases left between them. The CDR3 sequence is CASSYSFHRTDTQYF. The CDR3 nucleotides read TGTGCCAGCAGTTACTCTTTTCACCGAACAGATACGCAGTATTTT. Full variable domain (remainder filled in from reference TRBV28 and TRBJ2-3): DVKVTQSSRYLVKRTGEKVFLECVQDMDHENMFWYRQDPGLGLRLIYFSYDVKMKEKGDIPEGYSVSREKKERFSLILESASTNQTSMYLCASSYSFHRTDTQYFGPGTRLTVL.

V is TRBV2 and J is TRBJ2-1, with 13 bases matching TRBD2. The V gene's germline CDR1 is SNHLY and CDR2 FYNNEI. This CDR3 is built from 15 residues. V shed 3 bases and J 7 bases; nucleotides not matched to a gene: 3. The CDR3 region has the DNA TGTGCCAGCAGTGAGCCGACTAGCGGGAGGAATGAGCAGTTCTTC. Encoded protein: CASSEPTSGRNEQFF.

The chain joins TRBV11-3 to TRBJ2-7; TRBD1 might be the D (6 bases). With 4 bases removed from V and 4 bases from J, the gap between germline ends came to 17 bases. Germline loops: CDR1 SGHNT, CDR2 YENEEA. There are 15 residues in the CDR3. The CDR3 bases are TGTGCCAGCAGCTCCCCCCTAGGGGGAATATACGAGCAGTACTTC. Amino acid sequence: CASSSPLGGIYEQYF.

This clone was detected many times. The rearrangement uses TRBV5-4 and TRBJ2-3; possible D gene TRBD1, 6 bases. CDR3 length: 15 amino acids. V dropped 1 base and J dropped 4 bases, with 13 bases sitting between them. Germline lookup yields CDR1 SGHNT and CDR2 YYREEE (reference sequence). The CDR3 spells CASSLLTWTADTQYF. As DNA, the CDR3 is TGTGCCAGCAGCTTGTTGACCTGGACAGCAGATACGCAGTATTTT.

This clone has only one observation. V gene TRBV28 combines with J gene TRBJ2-7, with D unresolved. With 5 bases removed from V and 3 bases from J, the gap between germline ends came to 14 bases. The CDR3 spans 14 residues. Germline V gene sequence: CDR1 MDHEN, CDR2 SYDVKM. CDR3 nucleotide sequence: TGTGCCAGCAGTCGCGGAATTAAGTACTACGAGCAGTACTTC. Translated: CASSRGIKYYEQYF.

The gene calls are TRBV13 and TRBJ1-2; tentatively, D is TRBD1 (6 bases). From germline, CDR1 is PRHDT and CDR2 FYEKMQ (reference sequence). V was trimmed by 6 bases and J by 4 bases, leaving 15 bases between them. This CDR3 is built from 14 residues. The CDR3 DNA reads TGTGCCAGCAGTGGAAAGACAGGCGTCTATGGCTACACCTTC. Its translation is CASSGKTGVYGYTF.

This clone was counted between two and nine times. The CDR3 DNA follows: TGCGCCAGCAGCCAAGGTTGGCACGGGGAGCTGTTTTTT. This translates into CASSQGWHGELFF. The genes are TRBV4-1 and TRBJ2-2; D is undetermined. The ends were cut back, 1 base at V and 7 bases at J, with 7 bases in the middle. Germline values: CDR1 MGHRA, CDR2 YSYEKL. This CDR3 is 13 amino acids long.

The chain links TRBV19 to TRBJ2-5; the D is unclear. Germline V gene sequence: CDR1 LNHDA, CDR2 SQIVND (reference sequence). V lost 3 bases, J lost 11 bases, and 13 bases lay in between. This CDR3 is 12 amino acids long. The CDR3 nucleotides read TGTGCCAGTAGTATGAACTTTGCGGAGCAGTACTTC. Protein sequence: CASSMNFAEQYF.

The V gene is TRBV5-1, the J gene TRBJ2-1, with 12 positions matching TRBD2. With 5 bases clipped from V and 2 bases from J, the junction kept 5 bases outside the gene matches. This CDR3 is built from 16 residues. Germline CDR1 SGHRS, CDR2 YFSETQ. CDR3 sequence (DNA): TGCGCCAGCAGTTGGACTAGCGGGACAACCTACAATGAGCAGTTCTTC. It codes for CASSWTSGTTYNEQFF.

This clone was counted once. The V call is TRBV5-1, the J call TRBJ2-7; 7 nucleotides line up with TRBD2. Germline assignment: CDR1 SGHRS and CDR2 YFSETQ. The V segment lost 0 bases and the J segment 6 bases; nucleotides outside the gene matches: 9. The length of the CDR3 is 15 residues. The CDR3 DNA follows: TGCGCCAGCAGCTTGGGTTTTGCGGGAGAGGGCGAGCAGTACTTC. Amino acids: CASSLGFAGEGEQYF.

This clone was seen just once. A far more abundant clone sits one base away, making this likely a read error. Other DNA sequences from this sample encode an identical CDR3 as well. The chain carries TRBV1 and TRBJ2-7; the D segment call TRBD2 is taken from the table without a DNA check. TRBV1 counts as a pseudogene. This CDR3 has 13 amino acids. CDR3 protein: CTSWLATTYEQYF. CDR3 in DNA: TGCACCAGCTGGCTGGCTACTACCTACGAGCAATACTTC.

Note on this clone: An end of the junction does not agree with germline; a read error may underlie this. The CDR3 region has the DNA TGTGCCAGCAGCTTATTAGGGGGGTCGAACAACCTGTTT. Its translation is CASSLLGGSNNLF. This chain joins TRBV7-9 and TRBJ1-1; D is perhaps TRBD1 (6 bases). This CDR3 has 13 amino acids. In germline, CDR1 is SEHNR, CDR2 FQNEAQ (reference sequence).

V usage is TRBV6-1 and J usage is TRBJ2-6, with D perhaps matching TRBD2 (6 bases). V lost 8 bases and J 0 bases, leaving 11 bases between the germline ends. The germline gives CDR1 MNHNS, CDR2 SASEGT. This CDR3 has 15 residues. The CDR3 sequence is CASGREYSGANVLTF. As DNA, the CDR3 is TGTGCCAGCGGCCGGGAGTACTCTGGGGCCAACGTCCTGACTTTC.

J is TRBJ2-7 and V is TRBV6-5; D uncertain. This CDR3 has 12 residues. Germline CDR1 MNHEY, CDR2 SVGAGI. V dropped 8 bases and J dropped 0 bases, with 8 bases sitting between them. The CDR3 DNA follows: TGTGCCAGCGGGCTCAGCTCCTACGAGCAGTACTTC. This sequence encodes CASGLSSYEQYF.

In its sample, this clone was seen once. This chain connects TRBV14 to TRBJ2-7, with D possibly being TRBD2 (6 bases). The CDR3 extends over 15 amino acids. V lost 5 bases and J lost 2, with 16 bases in between. Germline V CDR1 and CDR2: SGHDN, FVKESK. CDR3: CASSLEGGGTYEQYF. DNA of the CDR3: TGTGCCAGCAGCTTAGAAGGCGGAGGGACCTACGAGCAGTACTTC.

The chain is built from TRBV5-1 and TRBJ2-7; possible D gene TRBD1, 6 bases. CDR3 length: 17 residues. Germline assignment: CDR1 SGHRS and CDR2 YFSETQ. Trimming stripped 1 base from V and 4 bases from J, with 21 bases between. The CDR3 sequence is CASSLFWFRGGFYEQYF. Written as DNA, the CDR3 is TGCGCCAGCAGCTTGTTTTGGTTTCGAGGGGGTTTTTACGAGCAGTACTTC.